Below, 18 T cell receptor beta chains from the same sample are listed, as sequenced in a study of blood T cell repertoires in COVID-19. Libraries were prepared by immunoSEQ multiplex PCR; TCRdb keeps only in-frame clonotypes and omits some of them. The table has 150,000 or so clones, 70% to 90% seen once. The sample comprised peripheral blood. These receptors were collected from a man between 60 and 75 years old with COVID-19, enrolled during active disease.

The rearrangement joins TRBV14 to TRBJ2-1; D not resolved. V shed 6 bases and J shed 4 bases, with 7 bases lying between them. The CDR3 covers 12 residues. Germline-derived CDR1 and CDR2 are SGHDN and FVKESK. CDR3 loop: CASSLRYNEQFF. DNA for the CDR3: TGTGCCAGCAGTTTGAGATACAATGAGCAGTTCTTC.

The genes are TRBV4-3 and TRBJ2-5; 8 positions match TRBD2. The junction had 21 bases not matched to a gene; V was cut back by 4 bases and J by 5 bases. Germline CDR1 reads LGHNA; CDR2 reads YSLEER. The CDR3 sequence is 19 residues long. CDR3 sequence: CASSPGRLARGAPVETQYF. The CDR3 region has the DNA TGCGCCAGCAGCCCCGGACGGCTGGCGCGGGGGGCCCCGGTGGAGACCCAGTACTTC.

CDR3: CASSFSGLDTGELFF. The CDR3, as DNA: TGTGCCAGCAGCTTTTCAGGGTTGGACACCGGGGAGCTGTTTTTT. The chain carries TRBV11-3 and TRBJ2-2; TRBD1 might be the D (5 bases). V was cut by 3 bases and J by 3 bases, with 11 bases left in between. This CDR3 region has 15 residues. CDR1 and CDR2 (germline): SGHNT, YENEEA. The variable domain in full, completed from reference TRBV11-3 and TRBJ2-2, reads EAGVVQSPRYKIIEKKQPVAFWCNPISGHNTLYWYLQNLGQGPELLIRYENEEAVDDSQLPKDRFSAERLKGVDSTLKIQPAELGDSAVYLCASSFSGLDTGELFFGEGSRLTVL.

This chain links TRBV7-8 with TRBJ1-2; no firm D call. This CDR3 region has 15 residues. V lost 2 bases to trimming and J lost 8 bases, with 18 bases between them. CDR1 and CDR2 (germline): SGHVS, FQNEAQ. CDR3 in amino acids: CASSLNAGYSPGYTF. The CDR3 nucleotides are TGTGCCAGCAGCTTAAATGCGGGATACTCTCCGGGCTACACCTTC.

The genes are TRBV15 and TRBJ1-3; D might be TRBD1 (5 bases). The CDR3 extends over 15 amino acids. Trimming left V 9 bases short and J 0 bases short, with 15 bases between. Looked up from germline, CDR1 is LNHNV and CDR2 is YYDKDF (reference sequence). In DNA, the CDR3 is TGTGCCACGGGTTGGGGGGATAACTCTGGAAACACCATATATTTT. Amino acids: CATGWGDNSGNTIYF.

The J gene is TRBJ2-7, the V gene TRBV7-8; D may be TRBD2 (5 bases). Trimming removed 7 bases from V and 2 bases from J, with 15 bases in between. The CDR3 spans 14 residues. Germline V gene data show CDR1 as SGHVS and CDR2 as FQNEAQ. CDR3 loop: CASTSGGSTYEQYF. DNA for the CDR3: TGTGCCAGCACCAGCGGAGGATCGACCTACGAGCAGTACTTC.

This clone was seen only a few times. This rearrangement joins TRBV19 to TRBJ1-4; D call uncertain. This CDR3 contains 17 residues. Germline lookup yields CDR1 LNHDA and CDR2 SQIVND (reference sequence). The V and J ends lost 3 bases and 0 bases respectively, with 14 bases between them. The CDR3 nucleotides are TGTGCCAGTAGTATTTTGGACGGGAGAACAACTAATGAAAAACTGTTTTTT. Residues: CASSILDGRTTNEKLFF.

The chain uses TRBV19 and TRBJ1-1, with unresolved D. V lost 1 base to trimming and J lost 7 bases, with 10 bases between them. Germline V gene lookup returns CDR1 LNHDA and CDR2 SQIVND (reference sequence). CDR3 length equals 13 residues. CDR3 bases: TGTGCCAGTAGTATAGGGGGAGACCTTGAAGCTTTCTTT. This encodes CASSIGGDLEAFF.

This clone was picked up one time. This chain joins TRBV27 and TRBJ1-6; TRBD1 aligns across 9 bases. Trimming removed 8 bases from V and 7 bases from J; junction bases left unmatched: 9. Looked up from germline, CDR1 is MNHEY and CDR2 is SMNVEV (reference sequence). This CDR3 contains 15 residues. In DNA form, the CDR3 reads TGTGCCAGCGCACAGCAGGGGACAGGGAATTCACCCCTCCACTTT. Its protein product is CASAQQGTGNSPLHF.

The chain links TRBV6-5 to TRBJ1-6; TRBD1 aligns across 7 bases. Germline lookup yields CDR1 MNHEY and CDR2 SVGAGI. The CDR3 sequence is 15 residues long. V was clipped by 6 bases and J by 10 bases; unmatched bases: 12. The CDR3 loop is CASSQRQGSGSPLHF. CDR3 nucleotides: TGTGCCAGCAGCCAAAGACAGGGCTCAGGATCACCCCTCCACTTT.

V and J are TRBV28 and TRBJ1-5, with D uncertain. From germline, CDR1 is MDHEN and CDR2 SYDVKM. Trimming removed 6 bases from V and 6 bases from J, with 18 bases in between. The CDR3 loop spans 15 amino acids. In DNA form, the CDR3 reads TGTGCCAGCAGCTCGGGCCGGCAACGGGGTCAGCCCCAGCATTTT. Amino acid sequence: CASSSGRQRGQPQHF.

This clone was seen only once. This sequence joins TRBV13 and TRBJ1-1; no clear D. Germline values: CDR1 PRHDT, CDR2 FYEKMQ (reference sequence). The CDR3 has 14 residues. V lost 2 bases and J lost 0, with 7 bases in between. Written as DNA, the CDR3 is TGTGCCAGCAGCTTAAGACTTATGAACACTGAAGCTTTCTTT. It specifies CASSLRLMNTEAFF.

Of note for this clone: At one of its ends the junction is not consistent with the germline gene, which may arise from a read error. The chain recombines TRBV7-7 with TRBJ1-4; maybe TRBD1 (6 bases). CDR1 and CDR2 from the germline V gene are SSHAT and FNYEAQ (reference sequence). The CDR3 extends over 15 amino acids. The CDR3 region has the DNA TGTGCTAGCAGCTTAGGAGCAGGGGCAAGAGAAAAACTGTTTTTT. Amino acid sequence: CASSLGAGAREKLFF. Full variable domain (rest looked up from reference TRBV7-7 and TRBJ1-4): GAGVSQSPRYKVTKRGQDVTLRCDPISSHATLYWYQQALGQGPEFLTYFNYEAQPDKSGLPSDRFSAERPEGSISTLTIQRTEQRDSAMYRCASSLGAGAREKLFFGSGTQLSVL.

Remarks on this clone: Within the sample, other DNA sequences also encode this same CDR3. The gene calls are TRBV6-5 and TRBJ1-2; TRBD1 matches 10 bases. Germline lookup yields CDR1 MNHEY and CDR2 SVGAGI. J was trimmed by 7 bases and V by 7 bases; bases with no gene match: 6. The CDR3 sequence is 13 residues long. CDR3 DNA sequence: TGTGCCAGCACCGACAGGGGGCAAGGTGGCTACACCTTC. Amino acids: CASTDRGQGGYTF.

The V gene is TRBV3-1 (or the pseudogene TRBV3-2), the J gene TRBJ2-3, with a weak D call TRBD1 (6 bases). V lost 6 bases to trimming and J lost 2 bases, with 12 bases between them. CDR1 is LGHDT, CDR2 YNNKEL, per germline (reference sequence). This CDR3 comprises 14 residues. CDR3 DNA: TGTGCCAGCAGGGCATCAGGGGACACAGATACGCAGTATTTT. It is translated as CASRASGDTDTQYF.

The J gene is TRBJ1-5, the V gene TRBV4-1; D might be TRBD1 (5 bases). CDR3 length: 13 residues. V gave up 3 bases and J gave up 7 bases, with 10 bases separating them. The germline V gene encodes CDR1 MGHRA and CDR2 YSYEKL. The CDR3 DNA follows: TGCGCCAGCAGCCAGCAGGGAGGACAGCCCCAGCATTTT. Protein: CASSQQGGQPQHF.

The rearrangement links TRBV5-4 to TRBJ2-2; D call uncertain. The CDR3 contains 14 residues. V was pared by 0 bases and J by 3 bases, with 6 bases between. Germline CDR1 SGHNT, CDR2 YYREEE (reference sequence). The CDR3, as DNA: TGTGCCAGCAGCTTGGTGCCGGACACCGGGGAGCTGTTTTTT. Amino acids: CASSLVPDTGELFF.

This rearrangement joins TRBV7-9 to TRBJ1-1; D gene unclear. Germline lookup yields CDR1 SEHNR and CDR2 FQNEAQ (reference sequence). V lost 2 bases and J lost 2, with 6 bases in between. The CDR3 contains 13 residues. The CDR3 coding sequence is TGTGCCAGCAGCTTATCTCTAAACACTGAAGCTTTCTTT. This encodes CASSLSLNTEAFF. Supplemented by reference TRBV7-9 and TRBJ1-1, the full variable domain reads DTGVSQNPRHKITKRGQNVTFRCDPISEHNRLYWYRQTLGQGPEFLTYFQNEAQLEKSRLLSDRFSAERPKGSFSTLEIQRTEQGDSAMYLCASSLSLNTEAFFGQGTRLTVV.